The 28 T cell receptor beta chains in this list originate from one sample, sequenced in a study of T-cell memory formation after mild COVID-19. TCRdb processed the 5' RACE reads anew with MiXCR; each CDR3 protein has one entry. This table has about 400,000 distinct CDR3 sequences, approximately 15% appearing once. The sequenced sample was PBMCs or a T cell subset sorted from them (not recorded which). All receptors derive from a man younger than 35 who had mild COVID-19 (a few samples of this study predate the infection). Cell type and time point are not known.

This clonotype has more than one count but fewer than ten. V is TRBV11-3 and J is TRBJ1-1; no reliable D call. The CDR3 has 13 amino acids. Germline V gene sequence: CDR1 SGHNT, CDR2 YENEEA. Between the trimmed V and J ends, which lost 6 bases and 4 bases, there was a span of 12 bases. The CDR3 loop is CASSFTRATEAFF. The DNA for the CDR3 is TGTGCCAGCAGTTTCACCCGGGCCACTGAAGCTTTCTTT. The full variable domain, rest sourced from reference TRBV11-3 and TRBJ1-1, is EAGVVQSPRYKIIEKKQPVAFWCNPISGHNTLYWYLQNLGQGPELLIRYENEEAVDDSQLPKDRFSAERLKGVDSTLKIQPAELGDSAVYLCASSFTRATEAFFGQGTRLTVV.

The chain is built from TRBV6-4 and TRBJ1-5; 7 bases align to TRBD1. V gave up 8 bases and J gave up 0 bases; unmatched junction bases: 13. The CDR3 length is 17 residues. Germline lookup yields CDR1 MRHNA and CDR2 SNTAGT. The CDR3 DNA follows: TGTGCCAGCTTTGAGGGGGCCCACCCGTATAGCAATCAGCCCCAGCATTTT. It specifies CASFEGAHPYSNQPQHF.

The chain employs TRBV7-8 and TRBJ1-4, with D perhaps TRBD1 (6 bases). The CDR3 has 15 residues. CDR1 SGHVS and CDR2 FQNEAQ come from the germline V gene. Trimming left V 1 base short and J 7 bases short, with 13 bases between. The CDR3 region is CASSLETGRGEKLFF. The CDR3 bases are TGTGCCAGCAGCTTAGAAACAGGGAGGGGTGAAAAACTGTTTTTT. Based on the CDR3 plus reference TRBV7-8 and TRBJ1-4, the full variable domain is GAGVSQSPRYKVAKRGQDVALRCDPISGHVSLFWYQQALGQGPEFLTYFQNEAQLDKSGLPSDRFFAERPEGSVSTLKIQRTQQEDSAVYLCASSLETGRGEKLFFGSGTQLSVL.

This clonotype was picked up one time. This sequence joins TRBV2 and TRBJ1-1; a possible D gene is TRBD1 (6 bases). CDR3 length: 13 residues. Deletions cut 9 bases from V and 1 base from J, with 12 bases between. The germline V gene encodes CDR1 SNHLY and CDR2 FYNNEI. This CDR3 reads CASSGDPNTEAFF. In DNA form, the CDR3 reads TGTGCCAGTTCAGGGGACCCGAACACTGAAGCTTTCTTT. Supplemented by reference TRBV2 and TRBJ1-1, the full variable domain reads EPEVTQTPSHQVTQMGQEVILRCVPISNHLYFYWYRQILGQKVEFLVSFYNNEISEKSEIFDDQFSVERPDGSNFTLKIRSTKLEDSAMYFCASSGDPNTEAFFGQGTRLTVV.

DNA for the CDR3: TGTGCCAGCGGGGGGCTCGGGCCGGTCTATAATTCACCCCTCCACTTT. It translates to CASGGLGPVYNSPLHF. This chain links TRBV27 with TRBJ1-6; weak D call: TRBD1 (6 bases). Germline CDR1 reads MNHEY; CDR2 reads SMNVEV (reference sequence). There are 16 residues in the CDR3. Between the trimmed V and J ends, which lost 8 bases and 3 bases, there was a span of 17 bases.

This clonotype showed up just a few times. This rearrangement joins TRBV15 to TRBJ2-3, with 8 bases lining up with TRBD2. V shed 5 bases, J shed 8 bases, and the junction held 12 bases outside the gene matches. This CDR3 is built from 15 residues. CDR1 and CDR2 from the germline V gene are LNHNV and YYDKDF (reference sequence). CDR3 protein: CATSGPRGGDTTQYF. CDR3 in DNA: TGTGCCACCAGCGGCCCCCGGGGGGGGGACACTACGCAGTATTTT.

In this sample, this clonotype turned up a few times. The CDR3, as DNA: TGTGCCAGCAGCTTAGCCATAGCGGGGGTCACAGATACGCAGTATTTT. This gives the protein CASSLAIAGVTDTQYF. V and J are TRBV7-9 and TRBJ2-3; 9 bases are a match to TRBD2. With 0 bases clipped from V and 2 bases from J, the junction kept 3 bases outside the gene matches. The germline V gene encodes CDR1 SEHNR and CDR2 FQNEAQ (reference sequence). This CDR3 is 16 amino acids long. Combining the CDR3 with reference TRBV7-9 and TRBJ2-3 gives the whole variable domain DTGVSQNPRHKITKRGQNVTFRCDPISEHNRLYWYRQTLGQGPEFLTYFQNEAQLEKSRLLSDRFSAERPKGSFSTLEIQRTEQGDSAMYLCASSLAIAGVTDTQYFGPGTRLTVL.

The CDR3 coding sequence is TGTGCCAGCAGCCAACAGTTAGGCTCACCCCTCCACTTT. It specifies CASSQQLGSPLHF. V gene TRBV12-3 or TRBV12-4 combines with J gene TRBJ1-6; D is unclear. V was clipped by 6 bases and J by 10 bases, with 13 bases between them. CDR3 length: 13 amino acids.

This chain uses TRBV4-3 with TRBJ1-6; TRBD1 might be the D (5 bases). Germline loops: CDR1 LGHNA, CDR2 YSLEER. The ends were cut back, 0 bases at V and 14 bases at J, with 17 bases in the middle. This CDR3 comprises 15 residues. The chain's CDR3 is CASSQDWDSGDTLHF. The CDR3, as DNA: TGCGCCAGCAGCCAAGATTGGGACTCGGGAGATACCCTCCACTTT.

The chain joins TRBV7-2 to TRBJ1-2, with a possible D match to TRBD1 (6 bases). The CDR3 spans 15 residues. Trimming took 5 bases from V and 8 from J, leaving 21 bases between them. Looked up from germline, CDR1 is SGHTA and CDR2 is FQGNSA. The CDR3 DNA is TGTGCCAGCAGCCCAGGACAGTCGGGGGACTGGGGCTACACCTTC. This encodes CASSPGQSGDWGYTF. Using reference TRBV7-2 and TRBJ1-2 for the parts outside the CDR3, the full variable domain is GAGVSQSPSNKVTEKGKDVELRCDPISGHTALYWYRQSLGQGLEFLIYFQGNSAPDKSGLPSDRFSAERTGGSVSTLTIQRTQQEDSAVYLCASSPGQSGDWGYTFGSGTRLTVV.

In this sample, this clonotype turned up a few times. The rearrangement uses TRBV4-1 and TRBJ2-2; a weak D match, TRBD1 (5 bases). Germline CDR1 and CDR2: MGHRA and YSYEKL. CDR3 length: 13 amino acids. V was trimmed by 3 bases and J by 6 bases, leaving 8 bases between them. The CDR3 loop is CASSHRVAGELFF. CDR3 in DNA: TGCGCCAGCAGCCACAGGGTGGCCGGGGAGCTGTTTTTT.

Many counts were recorded for this clonotype. The chain carries TRBV18 and TRBJ2-3, with 9 nucleotides matching TRBD1. CDR3 length: 16 residues. J gave up 1 base and V 4 bases, and 6 bases lay outside the gene matches. The germline V gene has CDR1 KGHSH and CDR2 LQKENI. The CDR3 is CASSRDRDRGTDTQYF. CDR3 sequence (DNA): TGTGCCAGCTCACGGGACCGGGACAGGGGCACAGATACGCAGTATTTT.

The V and J genes are TRBV29-1 and TRBJ2-1, with no clear D. This CDR3 is 13 amino acids long. Germline CDR1 reads SQVTM; CDR2 reads ANQGSEA. Trimming removed 2 bases from V and 7 bases from J, with 12 bases in between. CDR3 region: CSVESPSANEQFF. CDR3 nucleotides: TGCAGCGTTGAATCCCCCAGCGCTAATGAGCAGTTCTTC.

This clonotype came up a few times. The gene calls are TRBV11-2 and TRBJ2-7; no clear D. The germline V and J ends were trimmed by 6 bases and 6 bases, with 24 bases remaining between them. Germline values: CDR1 SGHAT, CDR2 FQNNGV. The CDR3 consists of 16 residues. The CDR3 nucleotides read TGTGCCAGCAGTCCCCCCAACCTAAGGGCCAATCGCGAGCAGTACTTC. Residues: CASSPPNLRANREQYF.

This clonotype came up many times. This sequence joins TRBV5-6 and TRBJ2-7; D is unclear. Trimming took off 6 bases at V and 1 base at J, with 8 bases between the two ends. The CDR3 has 12 amino acids. Germline CDR1 and CDR2: SGHDT and YYEEEE. Here the CDR3 reads CASTGSSYEQYF. CDR3 DNA: TGTGCCAGCACCGGCAGTTCCTACGAGCAGTACTTC. The complete variable domain, with remaining parts taken from reference TRBV5-6 and TRBJ2-7, reads DAGVTQSPTHLIKTRGQQVTLRCSPKSGHDTVSWYQQALGQGPQFIFQYYEEEERQRGNFPDRFSGHQFPNYSSELNVNALLLGDSALYLCASTGSSYEQYFGPGTRLTVT.

This clonotype occurred a few times. The gene calls are TRBV15 and TRBJ2-7; possibly TRBD2 for D (5 bases). V was trimmed by 3 bases and J by 3 bases, leaving 6 bases between them. The CDR3 loop spans 12 amino acids. Germline CDR1 is LNHNV and CDR2 is YYDKDF (reference sequence). The CDR3 loop reads CATSRDFYEQYV. CDR3 in DNA: TGTGCCACCAGCAGGGACTTCTACGAGCAGTACGTC.

This clonotype was picked up many times. The V and J genes are TRBV7-2 and TRBJ2-1; 7 nucleotides match TRBD2. The CDR3 is 16 residues long. The V gene's germline CDR1 is SGHTA and CDR2 FQGNSA. Trimming took 1 base from V and 4 from J; bases not matched to a gene: 7. In DNA, the CDR3 is TGTGCCAGCAGCTTAGTGCGTCTAGCGGTTTACAATGAGCAGTTCTTC. Translating it yields CASSLVRLAVYNEQFF.

This clonotype was seen a handful of times. The chain joins TRBV4-3 to TRBJ2-7; TRBD1 matches at 7 bases. V lost 2 bases to trimming and J lost 3 bases; unmatched junction nucleotides: 4. The germline CDR1 and CDR2 sequences are LGHNA and YSLEER. The CDR3 has 14 residues. DNA for the CDR3: TGCGCCAGCAGCCAAACCCGGGACAGCTACGAGCAGTACGTC. As protein: CASSQTRDSYEQYV.

The sample holds many counts of this clonotype. The rearrangement joins TRBV4-3 to TRBJ2-5; D is unresolved. Germline lookup yields CDR1 LGHNA and CDR2 YSLEER. Between the trimmed V and J ends, which lost 0 bases and 5 bases, there was a span of 10 bases. The CDR3 covers 14 residues. The DNA for the CDR3 is TGCGCCAGCAGCCAAGAGGGCATGGCGGAGACCCAGTACTTC. Protein product: CASSQEGMAETQYF.

This clonotype was picked up a small number of times. Here the CDR3 reads CASSLEGRRAGELFF. For the CDR3, the DNA is TGTGCCAGCAGCTTAGAGGGACGAAGGGCCGGGGAGCTGTTTTTT. The chain carries TRBV11-2 and TRBJ2-2, with D tentatively TRBD1 or TRBD2 (5 bases each). With 0 bases removed from V and 6 bases from J, the gap between germline ends came to 11 bases. Germline V CDR1 and CDR2: SGHAT, FQNNGV. The CDR3 sequence is 15 residues long.

This clonotype has a handful of counts. V and J are TRBV2 and TRBJ1-6; 8 positions agree with TRBD1. CDR1 and CDR2 from the germline V gene are SNHLY and FYNNEI. The CDR3 contains 18 residues. The J segment lost 0 bases and the V segment lost 8 bases, leaving 12 bases of the junction unmatched. CDR3 amino acids: CASGLGQGGTSYNSPLHF. The CDR3 DNA is TGTGCCAGCGGCTTAGGACAGGGAGGAACCTCCTATAATTCACCCCTCCACTTT.

This clonotype has at least ten counts. This chain uses TRBV7-2 with TRBJ2-3; D remains ambiguous. The germline V gene has CDR1 SGHTA and CDR2 FQGNSA. V was clipped by 5 bases and J by 6 bases, with 12 bases between them. CDR3 length: 13 amino acids. Here the CDR3 reads CASSPNQRDTQYF. CDR3 DNA: TGTGCCAGCAGCCCGAACCAACGGGATACGCAGTATTTT.

This rearrangement joins TRBV28 to TRBJ2-2; D not certain. Germline V CDR1 and CDR2: MDHEN, SYDVKM. CDR3 size: 15 residues. Trimming pared 5 bases from V and 0 bases from J, leaving 10 bases between. CDR3 sequence (DNA): TGTGCCAGCAGTAGCCCCGGGTCGAACACCGGGGAGCTGTTTTTT. Its protein is CASSSPGSNTGELFF.

This clonotype occurred many times. The chain is built from TRBV7-2 and TRBJ1-2, with TRBD1 matching over 9 bases. V was clipped by 4 bases and J by 6 bases; unmatched bases: 3. Per the germline V gene, CDR1 is SGHTA and CDR2 is FQGNSA. The CDR3 runs 13 residues. The chain's CDR3 is CASSWDRVNGYTF. CDR3 nucleotide sequence: TGTGCCAGCAGCTGGGACAGGGTGAATGGCTACACCTTC.

This clonotype was found many times. One end of the junction is discordant with germline, which a read error may explain. The chain combines TRBV4-3 with TRBJ2-7; D not resolved. The CDR3 extends over 13 amino acids. In germline, CDR1 is LGHNA, CDR2 YSLEER. The CDR3 region has the DNA TGTGCCAGCAGCCAAGATCGAGCCTACGAGCAGTACTTC. Its translation: CASSQDRAYEQYF.

The V call is TRBV5-6, the J call TRBJ2-3, with D unclear. Trimming cost V 2 bases and J 1 base, with 11 bases left between them. The CDR3 loop spans 15 amino acids. Germline V CDR1 and CDR2: SGHDT, YYEEEE. DNA of the CDR3: TGTGCCAGCAGCTTTAATCCCGACGGCACAGATACGCAGTATTTT. Translation: CASSFNPDGTDTQYF. The complete variable domain, with remaining parts taken from reference TRBV5-6 and TRBJ2-3, reads DAGVTQSPTHLIKTRGQQVTLRCSPKSGHDTVSWYQQALGQGPQFIFQYYEEEERQRGNFPDRFSGHQFPNYSSELNVNALLLGDSALYLCASSFNPDGTDTQYFGPGTRLTVL.

The V gene is TRBV3-1, the J gene TRBJ1-3; possibly TRBD1 for D (5 bases). Germline V lookup: CDR1 LGHDT, CDR2 YNNKEL (reference sequence). This CDR3 spans 17 amino acids. Trimming removed 0 bases at V and 0 bases at J, with 12 bases between. In nucleotides, the CDR3 is TGTGCCAGCAGCCAAGAAGGTCAGGGCGGCTCTGGAAACACCATATATTTT. Translating gives CASSQEGQGGSGNTIYF.

This clonotype was seen ten or more times. The chain carries TRBV19 and TRBJ2-1, with 11 bases that match TRBD2. The trim removed 1 base at V and 3 bases at J, leaving 5 bases unmatched. CDR1 is LNHDA, CDR2 SQIVND, per germline (reference sequence). The CDR3 consists of 17 residues. The CDR3 protein is CASSIGPTSGDYNEQFF. CDR3 DNA: TGTGCCAGTAGTATAGGACCGACTAGCGGGGACTACAATGAGCAGTTCTTC.